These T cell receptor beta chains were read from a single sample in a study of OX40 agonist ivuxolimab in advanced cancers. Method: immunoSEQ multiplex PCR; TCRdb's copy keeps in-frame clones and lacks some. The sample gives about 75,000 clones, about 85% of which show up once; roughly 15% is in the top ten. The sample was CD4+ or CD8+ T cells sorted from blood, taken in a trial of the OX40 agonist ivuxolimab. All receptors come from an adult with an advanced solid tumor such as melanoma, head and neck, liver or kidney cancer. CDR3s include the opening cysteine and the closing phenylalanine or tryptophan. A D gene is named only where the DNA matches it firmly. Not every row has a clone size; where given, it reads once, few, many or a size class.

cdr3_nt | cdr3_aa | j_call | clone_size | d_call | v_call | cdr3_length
TGTGCCAGCAGTGAAGCGCAAGAGACCCAGTACTTC | CASSEAQETQYF | TRBJ2-5 | once | - | TRBV6-1 | 12
TGTGCCAGCTCACCAGAGCTAGCGGGGTCCTCCTACGAGCAGTACTTC | CASSPELAGSSYEQYF | TRBJ2-7 | - | TRBD2 | TRBV18 | 16
TGTGCCAGCAGCTTGAGGGCAGGGGTTGCTGAAAAACTGTTTTTT | CASSLRAGVAEKLFF | TRBJ1-4 | - | - | TRBV7-9 | 15
TGCGCCAGCAGGGAGGGAGGGACAGGGAGGAAGGGCAATCAGCCCCAGCATTTT | CASREGGTGRKGNQPQHF | TRBJ1-5 | - | TRBD1 | TRBV10-1 | 18
TGTGCCAGCAGCGTAGCGGGTTCTAGCACAGATACGCAGTATTTT | CASSVAGSSTDTQYF | TRBJ2-3 | - | - | TRBV9 | 15
TGTGCCAGCAGTGAACTGGGGACTAGCGCTTACAATGAGCAGTTCTTC | CASSELGTSAYNEQFF | TRBJ2-1 | - | TRBD2 | TRBV2 | 16
TGTGCCAGCAGCTCTGTTGTAGTGGCAGGGGGGACAGATACGCAGTATTTT | CASSSVVVAGGTDTQYF | TRBJ2-3 | - | - | TRBV5-6 | 17
TGTGCCAGCAGTTACCGAGGGATTTCCTACGAGCAGTACTTC | CASSYRGISYEQYF | TRBJ2-7 | - | - | TRBV6-5 | 14
TGTGCCATACAAGGGGGGAGCCAAAATGAAAAACTGTTTTTT | CAIQGGSQNEKLFF | TRBJ1-4 | - | - | TRBV28 | 14
TGCGCCAGCAGCGGGACTGGGGGGGCCAACGTCCTGACTTTC | CASSGTGGANVLTF | TRBJ2-6 | - | - | TRBV5-1 | 14
TGTGCCAGCAGCACCCCGACAGGGTACTACAATGAGCAGTTCTTC | CASSTPTGYYNEQFF | TRBJ2-1 | - | TRBD1 | TRBV11-2 | 15
TGTGCCAGCAGCAAAGCAGCGGGAGGCCCCACCGGGGAGCTGTTTTTT | CASSKAAGGPTGELFF | TRBJ2-2 | - | TRBD2 | TRBV7-9 | 16
TGCCTCGTCCGGACAGGGGGAAACACTGAAGCTTTCTTT | CLVRTGGNTEAFF | TRBJ1-1 | - | TRBD1 | TRBV29-1 | 13
TGTGCCAGCAGTTTATGGGGAGGTGACACTGAAGCTTTCTTT | CASSLWGGDTEAFF | TRBJ1-1 | - | - | TRBV28 | 14
TGTGCCAGCACGGTGGTTCGGGGCACAGATACGCAGTATTTT | CASTVVRGTDTQYF | TRBJ2-3 | - | - | TRBV2 | 14
TGTGCCGTACCTTCAAAAGGGGGGGGACTAGCGGAGTTCAATGAGCAGTTCTTC | CAVPSKGGGLAEFNEQFF | TRBJ2-1 | - | TRBD2 | TRBV28 | 18
TGCGCCAGCAGCTTGGGGCTGGCTTCAGTAGCTTATGGCTACACCTTC | CASSLGLASVAYGYTF | TRBJ1-2 | few | - | TRBV5-1 | 16
TGTGCCAGCAGTGATAGTATTTACGGGCAGTTCTTC | CASSDSIYGQFF | TRBJ2-1 | - | - | TRBV2 | 12
TGCGCCAGCAGTGGCGACGGGAACACTGAAGCTTTCTTT | CASSGDGNTEAFF | TRBJ1-1 | many | - | TRBV10-1 | 13
TGTGCCAGCAGGGACGCTAGACGGGAGAGCAAAAGGGAGTTCTTC | CASRDARRESKREFF | TRBJ2-1 | - | - | TRBV2 | 15
TGTGCCAGCTCACCATTGGCGGGCAGGGAAGCCGAGCAGTACTTC | CASSPLAGREAEQYF | TRBJ2-7 | few | - | TRBV18 | 15
TGTGCCAGCTCACCGGACCGGGGGGCGGCCTATGGCTACACCTTC | CASSPDRGAAYGYTF | TRBJ1-2 | - | - | TRBV18 | 15
TGTGCCAGCAGCCAAGAGGGCCCGACTAGCCCCAATGAGCAGTTCTTC | CASSQEGPTSPNEQFF | TRBJ2-1 | - | TRBD2 | TRBV4-2 | 16
TGTGCCAGCAGCTTGGCCCTATCCGGGATCACAGATACGCAGTATTTT | CASSLALSGITDTQYF | TRBJ2-3 | - | - | TRBV5-6 | 16
TGCGCCAGCAGCTTGGCGGGCGGGACTAATGAAAAACTGTTTTTT | CASSLAGGTNEKLFF | TRBJ1-4 | - | - | TRBV5-1 | 15
TGTGCCAGTAGTAGGGACGCGGGAGGCTACACAGATACGCAGTATTTT | CASSRDAGGYTDTQYF | TRBJ2-3 | - | TRBD2 | TRBV19 | 16
TGTGCCAGCAGCTTATTACTCCTAGCAACCCCGGGGGATACGCAGTATTTT | CASSLLLLATPGDTQYF | TRBJ2-3 | - | - | TRBV11-2 | 17
TGCGCCAGCAGTGAATGGACAGGGAGCGGCTACACCTTC | CASSEWTGSGYTF | TRBJ1-2 | few | TRBD1 | TRBV10-1 | 13
TGTGCCAGCAGTGGGGAGGACGGGGAATGGCAGCCCCAGCATTTT | CASSGEDGEWQPQHF | TRBJ1-5 | - | - | TRBV6-6 | 15
TGTGCCAGCAGTTTCTCCGGGACCCAAGAGACCCAGTACTTC | CASSFSGTQETQYF | TRBJ2-5 | - | - | TRBV27 | 14
TGTGCCAGCACCAGGGACAGGGTTTGGTCGGGGCAAGAGACCCAGTACTTC | CASTRDRVWSGQETQYF | TRBJ2-5 | - | TRBD1 | TRBV5-4 | 17
TGTGCCAGTAGTATTGCCAGAAGCACCGGGGAGCTGTTTTTT | CASSIARSTGELFF | TRBJ2-2 | - | - | TRBV19 | 14
TGTGCCAGCAGCCTCACAGGGAACAATTCACCCCTCCACTTT | CASSLTGNNSPLHF | TRBJ1-6 | - | - | TRBV11-2 | 14
TGTGCCAGCAGCTTAGGAGGGGGACAGTTCAATGAGCAGTTCTTC | CASSLGGGQFNEQFF | TRBJ2-1 | - | TRBD1 | TRBV7-2 | 15
TGCAGCACCGTGTACGAGCAGTACTTC | CSTVYEQYF | TRBJ2-7 | - | - | TRBV29-1 | 9
TGTGCCAGTAGGGTAACAGGGGCCCGGGAGCAGTACTTC | CASRVTGAREQYF | TRBJ2-7 | - | TRBD1 | TRBV19 | 13
TGTGCCAGCAGCTTTACGGATGAGCAGTTCTTC | CASSFTDEQFF | TRBJ2-1 | - | - | TRBV7-9 | 11